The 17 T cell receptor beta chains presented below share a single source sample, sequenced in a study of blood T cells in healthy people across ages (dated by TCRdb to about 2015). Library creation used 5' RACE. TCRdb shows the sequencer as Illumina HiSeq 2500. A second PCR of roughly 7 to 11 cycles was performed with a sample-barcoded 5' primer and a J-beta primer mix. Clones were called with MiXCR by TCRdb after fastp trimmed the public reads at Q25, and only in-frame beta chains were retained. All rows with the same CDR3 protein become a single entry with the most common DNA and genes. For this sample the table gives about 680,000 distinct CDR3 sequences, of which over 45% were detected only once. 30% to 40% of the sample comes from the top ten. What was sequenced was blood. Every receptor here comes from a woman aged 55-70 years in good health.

CDR3 DNA sequence: TGTGCCAGCAGTTTAGCGCGGGACAGGGATGCAGATACGCAGTATTTT. Translating it yields CASSLARDRDADTQYF. The V and J genes are TRBV12-3 or TRBV12-4 and TRBJ2-3, with TRBD1 identical over 9 bases. The CDR3 is 16 amino acids. V trimming: 0 bases; J trimming: 4 bases; junction bases outside the gene matches: 5.

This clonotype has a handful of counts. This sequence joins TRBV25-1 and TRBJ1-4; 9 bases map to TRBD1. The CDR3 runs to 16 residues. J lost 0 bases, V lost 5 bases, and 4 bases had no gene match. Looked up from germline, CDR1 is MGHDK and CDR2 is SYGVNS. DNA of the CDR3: TGTGCCAGCAGTACCCGACAGGGGGCAACTAATGAAAAACTGTTTTTT. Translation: CASSTRQGATNEKLFF.

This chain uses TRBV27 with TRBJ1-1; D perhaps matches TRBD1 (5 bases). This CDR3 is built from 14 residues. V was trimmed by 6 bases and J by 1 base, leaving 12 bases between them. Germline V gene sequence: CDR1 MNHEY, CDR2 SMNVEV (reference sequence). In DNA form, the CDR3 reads TGTGCCAGCAGGCCGCGACAGTCGAACACTGAAGCTTTCTTT. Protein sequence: CASRPRQSNTEAFF.

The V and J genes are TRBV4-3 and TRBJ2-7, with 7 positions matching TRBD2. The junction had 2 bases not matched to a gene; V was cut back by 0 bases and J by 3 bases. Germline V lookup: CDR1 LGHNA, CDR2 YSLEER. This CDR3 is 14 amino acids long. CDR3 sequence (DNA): TGCGCCAGCAGCCAAGATCGCGGGGGCTACGAGCAGTACTTC. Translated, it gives CASSQDRGGYEQYF.

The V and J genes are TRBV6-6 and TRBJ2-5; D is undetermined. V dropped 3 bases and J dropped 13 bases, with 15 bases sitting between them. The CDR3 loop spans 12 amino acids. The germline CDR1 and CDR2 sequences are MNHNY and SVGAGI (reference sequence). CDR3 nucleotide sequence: TGTGCCAGCAGTTATGGGCCTACTCAGTGGTACTTC. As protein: CASSYGPTQWYF.

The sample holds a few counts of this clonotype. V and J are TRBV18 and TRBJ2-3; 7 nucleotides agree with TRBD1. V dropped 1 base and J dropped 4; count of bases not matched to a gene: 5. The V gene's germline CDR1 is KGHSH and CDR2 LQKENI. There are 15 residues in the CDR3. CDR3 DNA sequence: TGTGCCAGCTCACCACAGACAGGGACCCCAGATACGCAGTATTTT. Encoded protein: CASSPQTGTPDTQYF. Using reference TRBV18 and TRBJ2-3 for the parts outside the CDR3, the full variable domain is NAGVMQNPRHLVRRRGQEARLRCSPMKGHSHVYWYRQLPEEGLKFMVYLQKENIIDESGMPKERFSAEFPKEGPSILRIQQVVRGDSAAYFCASSPQTGTPDTQYFGPGTRLTVL.

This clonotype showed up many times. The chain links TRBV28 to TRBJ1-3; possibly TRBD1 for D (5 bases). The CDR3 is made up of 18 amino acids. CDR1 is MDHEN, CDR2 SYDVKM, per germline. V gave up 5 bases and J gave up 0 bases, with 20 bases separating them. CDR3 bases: TGTGCCAGCAGTCTTTCAGCAGGGAGAAGAGCCTCTGGAAACACCATATATTTT. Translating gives CASSLSAGRRASGNTIYF.

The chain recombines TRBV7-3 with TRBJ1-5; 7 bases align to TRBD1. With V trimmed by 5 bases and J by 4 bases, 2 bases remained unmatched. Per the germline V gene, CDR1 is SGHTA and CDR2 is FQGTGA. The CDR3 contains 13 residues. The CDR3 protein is CASSPTGNQPQHF. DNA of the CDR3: TGTGCCAGCAGCCCGACAGGGAATCAGCCCCAGCATTTT.

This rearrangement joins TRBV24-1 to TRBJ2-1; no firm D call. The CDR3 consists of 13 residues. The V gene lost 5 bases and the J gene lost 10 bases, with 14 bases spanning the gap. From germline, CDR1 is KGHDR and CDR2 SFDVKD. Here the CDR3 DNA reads TGTGCCACCAGTGCAGTAGGCCTTAACGAGCAGTTCTTC. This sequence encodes CATSAVGLNEQFF.

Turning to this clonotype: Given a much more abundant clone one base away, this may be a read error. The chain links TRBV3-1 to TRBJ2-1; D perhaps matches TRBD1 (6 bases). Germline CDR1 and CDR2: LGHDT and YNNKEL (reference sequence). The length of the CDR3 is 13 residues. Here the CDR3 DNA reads TGTGCCAGCAGCCTCGACAGGTACAATGGGCAGTTCTTC. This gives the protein CASSLDRYNGQFF.

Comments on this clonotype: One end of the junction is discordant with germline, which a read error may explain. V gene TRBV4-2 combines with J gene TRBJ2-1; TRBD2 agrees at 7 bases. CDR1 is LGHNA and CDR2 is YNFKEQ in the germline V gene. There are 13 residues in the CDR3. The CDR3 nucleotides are TGTGCCGGCAGCCAGGTAGCGGGTAATGAGCAGTTCTTC. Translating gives CAGSQVAGNEQFF.

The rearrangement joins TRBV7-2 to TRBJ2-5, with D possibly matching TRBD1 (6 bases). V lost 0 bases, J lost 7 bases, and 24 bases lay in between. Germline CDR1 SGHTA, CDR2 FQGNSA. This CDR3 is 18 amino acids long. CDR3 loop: CASSLALRVGGTAGTQYF. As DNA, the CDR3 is TGTGCCAGCAGCTTAGCCCTCAGGGTAGGGGGTACAGCTGGGACCCAGTACTTC.

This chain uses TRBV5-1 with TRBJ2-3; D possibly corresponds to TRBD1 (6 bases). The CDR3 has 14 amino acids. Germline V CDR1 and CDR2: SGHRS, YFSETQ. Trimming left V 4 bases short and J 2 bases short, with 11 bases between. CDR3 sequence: CASSLGTTTDTQYF. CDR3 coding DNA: TGCGCCAGCAGCCTCGGGACAACCACAGATACGCAGTATTTT.

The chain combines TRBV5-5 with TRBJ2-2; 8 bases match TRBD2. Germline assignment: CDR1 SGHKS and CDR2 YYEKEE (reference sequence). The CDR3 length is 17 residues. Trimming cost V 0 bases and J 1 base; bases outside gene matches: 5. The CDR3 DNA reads TGTGCCAGCAGCTTGGTAGCTAGCGGGCTGAACACCGGGGAGCTGTTTTTT. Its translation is CASSLVASGLNTGELFF.

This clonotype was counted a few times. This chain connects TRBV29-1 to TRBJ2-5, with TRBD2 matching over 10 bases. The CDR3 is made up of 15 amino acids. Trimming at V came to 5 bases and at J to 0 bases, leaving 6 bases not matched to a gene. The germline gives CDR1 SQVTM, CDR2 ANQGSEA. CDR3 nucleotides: TGCAGCGTTCTCCTAGCGGGAGTTAACCAAGAGACCCAGTACTTC. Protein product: CSVLLAGVNQETQYF.

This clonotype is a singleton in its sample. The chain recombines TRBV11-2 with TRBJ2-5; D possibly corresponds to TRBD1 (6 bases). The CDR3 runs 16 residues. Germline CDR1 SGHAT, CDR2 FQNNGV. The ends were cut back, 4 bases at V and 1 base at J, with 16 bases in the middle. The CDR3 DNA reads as TGTGCCAGCAGCTCCCTCAGGGGCCCCTTCCAAGAGACCCAGTACTTC. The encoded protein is CASSSLRGPFQETQYF. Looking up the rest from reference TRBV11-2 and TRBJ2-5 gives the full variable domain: EAGVAQSPRYKIIEKRQSVAFWCNPISGHATLYWYQQILGQGPKLLIQFQNNGVVDDSQLPKDRFSAERLKGVDSTLKIQPAKLEDSAVYLCASSSLRGPFQETQYFGPGTRLLVL.

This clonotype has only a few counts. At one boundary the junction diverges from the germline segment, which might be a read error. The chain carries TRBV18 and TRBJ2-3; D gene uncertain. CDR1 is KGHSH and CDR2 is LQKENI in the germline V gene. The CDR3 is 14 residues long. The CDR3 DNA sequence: TGCGCCAGCAGCCCGCTGGGTAGCACAGATACGCAGTATTTT. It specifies CASSPLGSTDTQYF.